These T cell receptor beta chains were read from a single sample in a study of T cell repertoires in cytomegalovirus infection. Using its own MiXCR run on the reads, TCRdb lists one record per CDR3 protein. The table shows some 560,000 distinct CDR3 sequences, with about 40% occurring only once. No antigen has been identified for these receptors. Sequenced here: cultured PBMCs, sampled from culture after CMV antigen stimulation. The receptors derive from a human donor in good health (CMV status not recorded). Some clones in this sample may be carry-over from other donors' samples. CDR3s include the opening cysteine and the closing phenylalanine or tryptophan. Fields, in order: J gene, clone size, D gene, V gene, CDR3 length, CDR3 protein, CDR3 DNA. D genes are given only for firm matches. Clone size appears in some rows only: once, few, many, or a class for an expanded clone.

J gene: TRBJ2-1
clone size: -
D gene: TRBD1
V gene: TRBV12-3/TRBV12-4
CDR3 length: 14
CDR3 protein: CASTVGQGYNEQFF
CDR3 DNA: TGTGCCAGCACCGTTGGACAGGGCTACAATGAGCAGTTCTTC

J gene: TRBJ1-2
clone size: -
D gene: -
V gene: TRBV7-6
CDR3 length: 15
CDR3 protein: CASSLEEGSYYGYTF
CDR3 DNA: TGTGCCAGCAGCTTAGAAGAGGGCAGCTACTATGGCTACACCTTC

J gene: TRBJ1-3
clone size: few
D gene: TRBD1
V gene: TRBV2
CDR3 length: 14
CDR3 protein: CASSRQGAGNTIYF
CDR3 DNA: TGTGCCAGCAGTCGACAGGGGGCTGGAAACACCATATATTTT

J gene: TRBJ2-2
clone size: -
D gene: -
V gene: TRBV2
CDR3 length: 15
CDR3 protein: CASSTRDKVAGELFF
CDR3 DNA: TGTGCCAGCAGTACCCGGGACAAGGTGGCCGGGGAGCTGTTTTTT

J gene: TRBJ2-1
clone size: -
D gene: -
V gene: TRBV20-1
CDR3 length: 16
CDR3 protein: CSARRLNQSPYNEQFF
CDR3 DNA: TGCAGTGCTCGCCGTCTGAACCAGTCCCCCTACAATGAGCAGTTCTTC

J gene: TRBJ2-3
clone size: -
D gene: -
V gene: TRBV7-8
CDR3 length: 14
CDR3 protein: CASSLGLSPDTQYF
CDR3 DNA: TGTGCCAGCAGCCTTGGACTTAGTCCAGATACGCAGTATTTT

J gene: TRBJ2-1
clone size: -
D gene: TRBD2
V gene: TRBV2
CDR3 length: 15
CDR3 protein: CASVDGTRGLNEQFF
CDR3 DNA: TGTGCCAGCGTGGACGGGACTAGGGGTTTAAATGAGCAGTTCTTC

J gene: TRBJ2-2
clone size: -
D gene: -
V gene: TRBV12-5
CDR3 length: 16
CDR3 protein: CASGLVIGRNTGELFF
CDR3 DNA: TGTGCTAGTGGTTTGGTAATAGGGAGGAACACCGGGGAGCTGTTTTTT

J gene: TRBJ2-4
clone size: few
D gene: -
V gene: TRBV19
CDR3 length: 13
CDR3 protein: CASSSWAANIQYF
CDR3 DNA: TGTGCCAGTAGTAGCTGGGCCGCAAACATTCAGTACTTC

J gene: TRBJ1-1
clone size: -
D gene: TRBD1
V gene: TRBV7-6
CDR3 length: 16
CDR3 protein: CASSRDRENMNTEAFF
CDR3 DNA: TGTGCCAGCAGCAGAGACAGGGAGAACATGAACACTGAAGCTTTCTTT

J gene: TRBJ2-3
clone size: many
D gene: -
V gene: TRBV7-2
CDR3 length: 16
CDR3 protein: CASSLGGSWRTDTQYF
CDR3 DNA: TGTGCCAGCAGCTTAGGAGGAAGCTGGCGCACAGATACGCAGTATTTT

J gene: TRBJ1-5
clone size: -
D gene: TRBD1
V gene: TRBV7-2
CDR3 length: 15
CDR3 protein: CASSFRGQRNQPQHF
CDR3 DNA: TGTGCCAGCAGCTTTAGGGGACAGAGGAATCAGCCCCAGCATTTT

J gene: TRBJ2-1
clone size: -
D gene: -
V gene: TRBV27
CDR3 length: 16
CDR3 protein: CATSSMLAGGYYEQFF
CDR3 DNA: TGTGCCACCAGTTCAATGTTAGCAGGCGGGTACTATGAGCAGTTCTTC

J gene: TRBJ1-4
clone size: -
D gene: -
V gene: TRBV7-9
CDR3 length: 16
CDR3 protein: CASSSLILSTNEKLFF
CDR3 DNA: TGTGCCAGCAGCTCCCTAATACTATCAACTAATGAAAAACTGTTTTTT

J gene: TRBJ2-5
clone size: -
D gene: TRBD1
V gene: TRBV5-6
CDR3 length: 17
CDR3 protein: CASSLAPGTAQGETQYF
CDR3 DNA: TGTGCCAGCAGCTTGGCCCCCGGGACAGCCCAGGGAGAGACCCAGTACTTC

J gene: TRBJ1-1
clone size: -
D gene: -
V gene: TRBV25-1
CDR3 length: 18
CDR3 protein: CARKEEQGDQYLDTEAFF
CDR3 DNA: TGTGCCAGAAAAGAGGAACAGGGCGATCAGTATCTGGACACTGAAGCTTTCTTT

J gene: TRBJ2-2
clone size: -
D gene: -
V gene: TRBV7-2
CDR3 length: 17
CDR3 protein: CASSPSRAAANTGELFF
CDR3 DNA: TGTGCCAGCAGCCCCTCCCGTGCGGCCGCGAACACCGGGGAGCTGTTTTTT

J gene: TRBJ2-5
clone size: few
D gene: -
V gene: TRBV7-2
CDR3 length: 14
CDR3 protein: CASSLFPSQETQYF
CDR3 DNA: TGTGCCAGCAGCTTATTTCCGAGCCAAGAGACCCAGTACTTC

J gene: TRBJ2-4
clone size: many
D gene: TRBD2
V gene: TRBV7-2
CDR3 length: 14
CDR3 protein: CASSRPGGGDIQYF
CDR3 DNA: TGTGCCAGCAGCCGCCCGGGAGGTGGGGACATTCAGTACTTC

J gene: TRBJ1-1
clone size: -
D gene: -
V gene: TRBV11-2
CDR3 length: 14
CDR3 protein: CASSPGISGAEAFF
CDR3 DNA: TGTGCCAGCAGCCCGGGTATTTCAGGGGCTGAAGCTTTCTTT

J gene: TRBJ1-6
clone size: few
D gene: -
V gene: TRBV19
CDR3 length: 14
CDR3 protein: CASSIRGDDSPLHF
CDR3 DNA: TGTGCCAGTAGTATCAGAGGGGATGATTCACCCCTCCACTTT

J gene: TRBJ2-5
clone size: few
D gene: -
V gene: TRBV7-2
CDR3 length: 14
CDR3 protein: CASSSVASQETQYF
CDR3 DNA: TGTGCCAGCAGCTCTGTAGCGTCCCAAGAGACCCAGTACTTC

J gene: TRBJ2-1
clone size: few
D gene: TRBD1
V gene: TRBV4-2
CDR3 length: 16
CDR3 protein: CASSKGPGQGAYEQFF
CDR3 DNA: TGTGCCAGCAGCAAGGGCCCGGGACAGGGGGCTTATGAGCAGTTCTTC

J gene: TRBJ1-2
clone size: -
D gene: -
V gene: TRBV5-6
CDR3 length: 16
CDR3 protein: CASSLNRRILNYGYTF
CDR3 DNA: TGTGCCAGCAGCTTAAATAGGAGGATCCTTAACTATGGCTACACCTTC

J gene: TRBJ2-5
clone size: -
D gene: -
V gene: TRBV3-1
CDR3 length: 15
CDR3 protein: CASSQDQTGGGTQYF
CDR3 DNA: TGTGCCAGCAGCCAAGATCAGACGGGCGGCGGGACCCAGTACTTC

J gene: TRBJ1-1
clone size: large
D gene: -
V gene: TRBV7-9
CDR3 length: 16
CDR3 protein: CASSLHDRGVRTEAFF
CDR3 DNA: TGTGCCAGCAGCTTACACGATAGAGGGGTTCGCACTGAAGCTTTCTTT

J gene: TRBJ1-5
clone size: few
D gene: -
V gene: TRBV7-2
CDR3 length: 15
CDR3 protein: CASSPHANSNQPQHF
CDR3 DNA: TGTGCCAGCAGCCCCCACGCTAATAGCAATCAGCCCCAGCATTTT

J gene: TRBJ2-1
clone size: -
D gene: TRBD2
V gene: TRBV30
CDR3 length: 13
CDR3 protein: CARSGRSVNEQFF
CDR3 DNA: TGTGCCCGTAGCGGGAGGTCTGTCAATGAGCAGTTCTTC

J gene: TRBJ1-2
clone size: -
D gene: -
V gene: TRBV4-1
CDR3 length: 17
CDR3 protein: CASSPETSFSGIYGYTF
CDR3 DNA: TGCGCCAGCAGCCCCGAGACATCCTTTTCAGGGATCTATGGCTACACCTTC

J gene: TRBJ2-3
clone size: -
D gene: -
V gene: TRBV2
CDR3 length: 14
CDR3 protein: CASRVTANTDTQYF
CDR3 DNA: TGTGCCAGCAGAGTGACAGCTAACACAGATACGCAGTATTTT

J gene: TRBJ2-3
clone size: -
D gene: TRBD1
V gene: TRBV6-1
CDR3 length: 16
CDR3 protein: CASSSETGASTDTQYF
CDR3 DNA: TGTGCCAGCAGTTCAGAGACAGGGGCTAGCACAGATACGCAGTATTTT

J gene: TRBJ2-3
clone size: -
D gene: TRBD2
V gene: TRBV7-2
CDR3 length: 15
CDR3 protein: CASSLGTSRADTQYF
CDR3 DNA: TGTGCCAGCAGCCTCGGGACTAGCAGGGCAGATACGCAGTATTTT

J gene: TRBJ2-5
clone size: -
D gene: TRBD2
V gene: TRBV4-2
CDR3 length: 16
CDR3 protein: CASSPQPASGTETQYF
CDR3 DNA: TGTGCCAGCAGCCCGCAACCGGCTAGCGGGACTGAGACCCAGTACTTC

J gene: TRBJ2-7
clone size: -
D gene: -
V gene: TRBV6-1
CDR3 length: 14
CDR3 protein: CASKQGDLSYEQYF
CDR3 DNA: TGTGCCAGCAAGCAAGGGGACCTATCCTACGAGCAGTACTTC

J gene: TRBJ2-3
clone size: -
D gene: -
V gene: TRBV30
CDR3 length: 11
CDR3 protein: CAWRRTDTQYF
CDR3 DNA: TGTGCCTGGAGACGCACAGATACGCAGTATTTT

J gene: TRBJ2-1
clone size: -
D gene: -
V gene: TRBV28
CDR3 length: 15
CDR3 protein: CASRPRTDLIREQFF
CDR3 DNA: TGTGCCAGCAGACCCCGGACAGATTTGATTAGGGAGCAGTTCTTC

J gene: TRBJ1-1
clone size: -
D gene: -
V gene: TRBV11-2
CDR3 length: 15
CDR3 protein: CASRDTTWGNTEAFF
CDR3 DNA: TGTGCCAGCAGGGACACAACCTGGGGGAACACTGAAGCTTTCTTT

J gene: TRBJ2-1
clone size: once
D gene: TRBD2
V gene: TRBV5-4
CDR3 length: 14
CDR3 protein: CASSSFIAGHEQFF
CDR3 DNA: TGTGCCAGCAGCTCATTTATAGCGGGACATGAGCAGTTCTTC

J gene: TRBJ1-6
clone size: -
D gene: TRBD1
V gene: TRBV7-3
CDR3 length: 16
CDR3 protein: CASSPLTGTGGSPLHF
CDR3 DNA: TGTGCCAGCAGCCCCCTTACCGGGACAGGGGGTTCACCCCTCCACTTT

J gene: TRBJ1-5
clone size: few
D gene: -
V gene: TRBV2
CDR3 length: 17
CDR3 protein: CASGQGPAEGDGQPQHF
CDR3 DNA: TGTGCCAGCGGGCAAGGTCCTGCGGAGGGTGACGGTCAGCCCCAGCATTTT

J gene: TRBJ1-1
clone size: -
D gene: -
V gene: TRBV7-2
CDR3 length: 13
CDR3 protein: CASATSTNTEAFF
CDR3 DNA: TGTGCCAGCGCAACCAGCACGAACACTGAAGCTTTCTTT

J gene: TRBJ2-7
clone size: few
D gene: TRBD1
V gene: TRBV7-2
CDR3 length: 16
CDR3 protein: CASSSYSDRDSYEQYF
CDR3 DNA: TGTGCCAGCAGCTCTTACTCCGACAGGGACTCCTACGAGCAGTACTTC

J gene: TRBJ2-3
clone size: -
D gene: -
V gene: TRBV12-3/TRBV12-4
CDR3 length: 13
CDR3 protein: CASSLKRPDTQYF
CDR3 DNA: TGTGCCAGCAGTTTGAAACGGCCAGATACGCAGTATTTT

J gene: TRBJ1-5
clone size: -
D gene: -
V gene: TRBV19
CDR3 length: 12
CDR3 protein: CASVGRIQPQHF
CDR3 DNA: TGTGCCAGTGTGGGGCGTATTCAGCCCCAGCATTTT

J gene: TRBJ1-5
clone size: -
D gene: -
V gene: TRBV6-2/TRBV6-3
CDR3 length: 14
CDR3 protein: CASSQDLSNQPQHF
CDR3 DNA: TGTGCCAGCAGCCAGGACTTGAGCAATCAGCCCCAGCATTTT

J gene: TRBJ2-7
clone size: -
D gene: TRBD2
V gene: TRBV20-1
CDR3 length: 14
CDR3 protein: CSARKKRGPYEQYF
CDR3 DNA: TGCAGTGCTAGAAAAAAGCGGGGGCCCTACGAGCAGTACTTC

J gene: TRBJ1-1
clone size: -
D gene: -
V gene: TRBV4-2
CDR3 length: 13
CDR3 protein: CASSHYRNTEAFF
CDR3 DNA: TGTGCCAGCAGCCACTACAGGAACACTGAAGCTTTCTTT